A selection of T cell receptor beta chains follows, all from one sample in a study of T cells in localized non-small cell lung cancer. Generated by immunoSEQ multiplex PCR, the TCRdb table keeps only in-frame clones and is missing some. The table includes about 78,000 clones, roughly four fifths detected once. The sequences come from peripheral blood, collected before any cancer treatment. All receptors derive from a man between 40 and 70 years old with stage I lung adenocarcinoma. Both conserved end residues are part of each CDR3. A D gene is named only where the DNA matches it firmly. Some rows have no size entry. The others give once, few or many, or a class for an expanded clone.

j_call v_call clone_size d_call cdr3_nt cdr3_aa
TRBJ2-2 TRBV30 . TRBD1 TGTGCCTGGAGGGGACAGGCCATCGGGGAGCTGTTTTTT CAWRGQAIGELFF
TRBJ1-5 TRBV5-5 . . TGTGCCAGCACCGGGGGAGATGGGTTTAAGCAGCCCCAGCATTTT CASTGGDGFKQPQHF
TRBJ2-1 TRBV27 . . TGTGCCAGCTCCTCGGATTCGTACAATGAGCAGTTCTTC CASSSDSYNEQFF
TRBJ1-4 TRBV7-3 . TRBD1 TGTGCCAGCAGCCCAAAGGGGGACAGGGTAACGTCAGGTGAAAAACTGTTTTTT CASSPKGDRVTSGEKLFF
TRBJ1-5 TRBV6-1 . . TGTGCCAGCAGATCTGGGGGCCACAATCAGCCCCAGCATTTT CASRSGGHNQPQHF
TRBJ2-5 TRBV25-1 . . TGTGCCAGCAGTGTAGGGACGGGAGTCCAAGAGACCCAGTACTTC CASSVGTGVQETQYF
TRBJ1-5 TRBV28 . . TGTGCCAGCAGTTTAGGTGAGGGGTCGGCCATATATAGCAATCAGCCCCAGCATTTT CASSLGEGSAIYSNQPQHF
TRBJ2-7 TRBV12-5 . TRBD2 TGTGCTAGTGGTACCTATGCTAGCGGGAGGGCCCGGTACGAGCAGTACTTC CASGTYASGRARYEQYF
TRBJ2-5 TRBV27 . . TGTGCCAGCAGTTCGACGGCCCAGTACTTC CASSSTAQYF
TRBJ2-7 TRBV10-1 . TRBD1 TGCGCCAGCAGTGACCCCCTCCGGGGACAGAGAGGCTACGAGCAGTACTTC CASSDPLRGQRGYEQYF
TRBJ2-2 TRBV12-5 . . TGTGCTAGTGGTTTGCTGTCCAATTCTGGGGAGCTGTTTTTT CASGLLSNSGELFF
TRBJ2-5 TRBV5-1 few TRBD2 TGCGCCAGCAGCACTAGCGGGGGGGCCGAGGAGACCCAGTACTTC CASSTSGGAEETQYF
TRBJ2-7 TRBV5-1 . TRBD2 TGCGCCAGCAGCGTTAGCGGGCCTGCCTACGAGCAGTACTTC CASSVSGPAYEQYF
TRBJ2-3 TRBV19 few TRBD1 TGTGCCAGTAGGGGACAGGGGACAGGGGAGAGTACGCAGTATTTT CASRGQGTGESTQYF
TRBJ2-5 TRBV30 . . TGTGCCTGGAGTGTAGGGCAGGGTCTCAAGACCCAGTACTTC CAWSVGQGLKTQYF
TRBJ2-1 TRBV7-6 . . TGTGCCAGCGGAGCCAGGGTAGGGTCCTACAATGAGCAGTTCTTC CASGARVGSYNEQFF
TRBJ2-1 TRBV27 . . TGTGCCAGCAGCAAGACACCGGTAAGCTCCTACAATGAGCAGTTCTTC CASSKTPVSSYNEQFF
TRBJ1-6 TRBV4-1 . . TGCGCCAGCAGCCAAGAATGGGGAGGGAATTCACCCCTCCACTTT CASSQEWGGNSPLHF
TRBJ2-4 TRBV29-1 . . TGCAGCGTCGTAGCCAAAAACATTCAGTACTTC CSVVAKNIQYF
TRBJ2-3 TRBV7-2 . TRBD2 TGTGCCAGCAGTAACACCGGGACTAGCGGGAGGACAGATACGCAGTATTTT CASSNTGTSGRTDTQYF
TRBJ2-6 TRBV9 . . TGTGCCAGCAGCGTAGAGGTACAAAGCTCTGGGGCCAACGTCCTGACTTTC CASSVEVQSSGANVLTF
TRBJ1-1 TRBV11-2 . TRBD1 TGTGCCAGCAGCTTATCTGGGACAGGGAATTCGGGGACTGAAGCTTTCTTT CASSLSGTGNSGTEAFF
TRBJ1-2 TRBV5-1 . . TGCGCCAGCAGAAACCCTGACAGGTTGATGTATGGCTACACCTTC CASRNPDRLMYGYTF
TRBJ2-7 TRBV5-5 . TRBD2 TGTGCCAGCAGATTCAAGACTAGCGGGAGCTACGAGCAGTACTTC CASRFKTSGSYEQYF
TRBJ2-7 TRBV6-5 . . TGTGCCAGCAGTCCTCAGGGGTCTATCTACGAGCAGTACTTC CASSPQGSIYEQYF
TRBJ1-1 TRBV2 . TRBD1 TGTGCCAGCGCCCGACAGGGAGGGAACACTGAAGCTTTCTTT CASARQGGNTEAFF
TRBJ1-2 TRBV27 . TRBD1 TGTGCCAGCAGTTCCCCAACGGGGACAGGGGGCCGGGGCTACACCTTC CASSSPTGTGGRGYTF
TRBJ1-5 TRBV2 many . TGTGCCAGAGGGGGGACGAATTTGTATAGCAATCAGCCCCAGCATTTT CARGGTNLYSNQPQHF
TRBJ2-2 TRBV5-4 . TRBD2 TGTGCCAGCAGTTCTAGCGGAATAAACACCGGGGAGCTGTTTTTT CASSSSGINTGELFF
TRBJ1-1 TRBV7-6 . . TGTGCCAGCAGCTATCAGGCTGAAGCTTTCTTT CASSYQAEAFF
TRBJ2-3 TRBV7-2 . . TGTGCCAGCAGCTTAGCGCTCTCCACAGATACGCAGTATTTT CASSLALSTDTQYF
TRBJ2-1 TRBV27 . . TGTGCCAGCAGCCTCCGTGGGACCAATGAGCAGTTCTTC CASSLRGTNEQFF
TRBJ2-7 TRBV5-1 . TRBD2 TGCGCCAGCACCCTTTCTGGCGGGGGGGACGAGCAGTACTTC CASTLSGGGDEQYF
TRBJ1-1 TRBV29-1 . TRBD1 TGCAGCGTTGAAGGGGGGCAGGGGGGCCTGAACACTGAAGCTTTCTTT CSVEGGQGGLNTEAFF
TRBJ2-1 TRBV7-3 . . TGTGCCAGCAGCCACCCTTCAGGGGACAATGAGCAGTTCTTC CASSHPSGDNEQFF
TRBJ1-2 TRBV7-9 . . TGTGCCAGCAGCTTTACCCAGGGAGGCGGTGGCTACACCTTC CASSFTQGGGGYTF
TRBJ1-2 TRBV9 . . TGTGCCAGCAGCGTTCTCCAAAATGGCTACACCTTC CASSVLQNGYTF
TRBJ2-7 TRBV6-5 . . TGTGCCAGCAGTTTCGGGCCAGAATCATACTACGAGCAGTACTTC CASSFGPESYYEQYF
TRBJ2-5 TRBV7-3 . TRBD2 TGTGCCAGCAGCTTAGGCGGGGGGACCCAGTACTTC CASSLGGGTQYF
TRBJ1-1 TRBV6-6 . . TGTGCCAGCGGAACAGGGACTGTCACTGAAGCTTTCTTT CASGTGTVTEAFF
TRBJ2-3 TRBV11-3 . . TGTGCCAGCAGCTTAACTAGCACAGATACGCAGTATTTT CASSLTSTDTQYF
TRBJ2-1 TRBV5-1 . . TGCGCCAGCAGCTTCAGGGGCCTGGACAATGAGCAGTTCTTC CASSFRGLDNEQFF
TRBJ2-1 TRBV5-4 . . TGTGCCAGCAGCTTGGCCCAATACAATGAGCAGTTCTTC CASSLAQYNEQFF
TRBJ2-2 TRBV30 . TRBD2 TGTGCCTGGGTCCCCCCGGGACTAGCGGGAGGAGGCGGGGAGCTGTTTTTT CAWVPPGLAGGGGELFF
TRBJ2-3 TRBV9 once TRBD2 TGTGCCAGCAACGGGAGGGCAGGTAATAGCGATACGCAGTATTTT CASNGRAGNSDTQYF
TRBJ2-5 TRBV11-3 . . TGTGCCAGCAGCTTAGAACAAGAAGAGACCCAGTACTTC CASSLEQEETQYF
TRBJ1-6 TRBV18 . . TGTGCCAGCTCACCCGCCCCGGGGGGCGATAATTCACCCCTCCACTTT CASSPAPGGDNSPLHF
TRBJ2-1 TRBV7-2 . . TGTGCCAGCAGCCCGGGACTCGGGTTGAATGAGCAGTTCTTC CASSPGLGLNEQFF
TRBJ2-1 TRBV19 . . TGTGCCAGTAGTATCGGCAGCTCCTACAATGAGCAGTTCTTC CASSIGSSYNEQFF
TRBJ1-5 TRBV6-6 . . TGTGCCAGCAGTTCAGGGAGCAATCAGCCCCAGCATTTT CASSSGSNQPQHF
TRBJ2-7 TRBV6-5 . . TGTGCCAGCGGGAGGACAGGCAACGAGCAGTACTTC CASGRTGNEQYF
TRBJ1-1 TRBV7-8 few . TGTGCCAGCAGCCCCGGGCTGAACACTGAAGCTTTCTTT CASSPGLNTEAFF
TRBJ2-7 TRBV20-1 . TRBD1 TGCAGTGCCGGGACAGGGAACGAGCAGTACTTC CSAGTGNEQYF
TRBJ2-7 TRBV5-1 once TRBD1 TGCGCCAGCTCATCCGGGACAGGGGGCTTTCGCGAGCAGTACTTC CASSSGTGGFREQYF
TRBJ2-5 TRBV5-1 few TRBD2 TGCGCCAGCAGCCACGGACTAGCGGGAGGGGTTCGAGAGACCCAGTACTTC CASSHGLAGGVRETQYF
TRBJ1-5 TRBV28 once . TGTGCCAGCAGTTTAAGCCAGGGGATTCAGCCCCAGCATTTT CASSLSQGIQPQHF
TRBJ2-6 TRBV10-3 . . TGTGCCATCAGTGAGCCCCAGGGTGGTGGGGCCAACGTCCTGACTTTC CAISEPQGGGANVLTF
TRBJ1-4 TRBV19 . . TGTGCCAGTAGTATAGCCGGGGAGATAAATGAAAAACTGTTTTTT CASSIAGEINEKLFF
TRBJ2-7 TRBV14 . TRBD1 TGTGCCAGCAGCCAAGAAAGGGACAGAGCCTACGAGCAGTACTTC CASSQERDRAYEQYF